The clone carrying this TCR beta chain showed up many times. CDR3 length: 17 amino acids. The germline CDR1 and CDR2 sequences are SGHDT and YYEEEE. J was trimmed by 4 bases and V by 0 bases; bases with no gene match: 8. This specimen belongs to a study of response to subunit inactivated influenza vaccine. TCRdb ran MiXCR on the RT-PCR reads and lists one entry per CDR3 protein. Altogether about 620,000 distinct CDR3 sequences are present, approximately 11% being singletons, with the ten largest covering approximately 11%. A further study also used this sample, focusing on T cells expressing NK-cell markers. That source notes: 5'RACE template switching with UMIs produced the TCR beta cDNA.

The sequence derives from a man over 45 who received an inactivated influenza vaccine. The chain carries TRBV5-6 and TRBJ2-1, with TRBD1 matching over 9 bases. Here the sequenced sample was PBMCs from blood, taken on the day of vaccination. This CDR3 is CASSLGGLGQGYNEQFF. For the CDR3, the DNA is TGTGCCAGCAGCTTGGGTGGTTTGGGACAGGGATACAATGAGCAGTTCTTC.